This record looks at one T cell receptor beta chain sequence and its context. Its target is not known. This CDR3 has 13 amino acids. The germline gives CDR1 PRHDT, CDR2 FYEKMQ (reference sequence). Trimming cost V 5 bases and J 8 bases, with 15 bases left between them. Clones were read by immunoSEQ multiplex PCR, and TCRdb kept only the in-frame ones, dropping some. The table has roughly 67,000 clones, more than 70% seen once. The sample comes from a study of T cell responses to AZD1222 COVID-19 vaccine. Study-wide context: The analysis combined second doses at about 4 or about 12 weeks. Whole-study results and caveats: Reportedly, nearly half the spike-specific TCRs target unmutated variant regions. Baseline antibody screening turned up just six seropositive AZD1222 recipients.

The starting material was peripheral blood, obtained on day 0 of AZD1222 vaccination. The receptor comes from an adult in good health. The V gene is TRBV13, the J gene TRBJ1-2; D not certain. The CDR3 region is CASSLGPLDGYTF. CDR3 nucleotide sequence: TGTGCCAGCAGCCTGGGCCCTTTAGACGGCTACACCTTC.